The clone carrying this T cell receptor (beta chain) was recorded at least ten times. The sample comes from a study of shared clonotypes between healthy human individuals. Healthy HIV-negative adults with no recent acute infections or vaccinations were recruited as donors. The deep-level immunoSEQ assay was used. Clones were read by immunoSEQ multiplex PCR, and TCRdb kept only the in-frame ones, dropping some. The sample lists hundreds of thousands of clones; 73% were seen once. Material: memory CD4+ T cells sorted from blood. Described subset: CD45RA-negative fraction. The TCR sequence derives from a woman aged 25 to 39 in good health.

CDR3 residues: CSVEPQGQETQYF. The CDR3 nucleotides read TGCAGCGTTGAGCCACAGGGGCAAGAGACCCAGTACTTC. The chain is built from TRBV29-1 and TRBJ2-5, with 7 bases fitting TRBD1. After removal of 3 bases from V and 2 bases from J, the junction contained 3 bases not matched to a gene. CDR1 is SQVTM and CDR2 is ANQGSEA in the germline V gene. This CDR3 region has 13 residues.